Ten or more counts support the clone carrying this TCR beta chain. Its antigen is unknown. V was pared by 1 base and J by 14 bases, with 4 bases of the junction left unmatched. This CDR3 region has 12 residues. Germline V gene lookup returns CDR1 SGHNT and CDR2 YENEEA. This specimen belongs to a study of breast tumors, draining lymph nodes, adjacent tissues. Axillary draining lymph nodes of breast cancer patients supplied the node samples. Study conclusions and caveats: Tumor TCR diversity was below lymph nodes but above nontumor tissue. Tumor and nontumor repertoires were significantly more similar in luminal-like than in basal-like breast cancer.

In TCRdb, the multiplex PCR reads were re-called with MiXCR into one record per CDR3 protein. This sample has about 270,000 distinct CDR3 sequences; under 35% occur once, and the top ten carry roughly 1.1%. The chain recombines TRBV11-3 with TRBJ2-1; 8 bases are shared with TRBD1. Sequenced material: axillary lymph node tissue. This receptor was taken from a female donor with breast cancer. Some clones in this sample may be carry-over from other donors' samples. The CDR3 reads CASSLAQGDKFF. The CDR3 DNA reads TGTGCCAGCAGCTTAGCACAGGGGGATAAGTTCTTC.